This T cell receptor (beta chain) stems from a study of T cell responses to AZD1222 COVID-19 vaccine. Germline V gene lookup returns CDR1 LGHNT and CDR2 FRNRAP. V shed 2 bases and J shed 0 bases, with 10 bases lying between them. This CDR3 spans 15 amino acids. As regards this clone: Its antigen is unknown.

Findings of the study overall: The study sampled repertoires only after the peak T cell response. A mostly white British donor set with more females was recruited, and clonal diversity was possibly underestimated.

Sequencing was performed with immunoSEQ multiplex PCR; in TCRdb, only in-frame clones are kept and a portion is missing. The table has 120,000 to 150,000 clones, roughly 92% seen once. The specimen comprised peripheral blood, sampled 28 days after the second AZD1222 dose. The rearrangement links TRBV12-5 to TRBJ1-1; tentative D call: TRBD1 (5 bases). The source of this sequence is an adult who received the AZD1222 COVID-19 vaccine. The CDR3 nucleotides are TGTGCTAGTGGTTTGCTGAACAGGCTGAACACTGAAGCTTTCTTT. This codes for CASGLLNRLNTEAFF.